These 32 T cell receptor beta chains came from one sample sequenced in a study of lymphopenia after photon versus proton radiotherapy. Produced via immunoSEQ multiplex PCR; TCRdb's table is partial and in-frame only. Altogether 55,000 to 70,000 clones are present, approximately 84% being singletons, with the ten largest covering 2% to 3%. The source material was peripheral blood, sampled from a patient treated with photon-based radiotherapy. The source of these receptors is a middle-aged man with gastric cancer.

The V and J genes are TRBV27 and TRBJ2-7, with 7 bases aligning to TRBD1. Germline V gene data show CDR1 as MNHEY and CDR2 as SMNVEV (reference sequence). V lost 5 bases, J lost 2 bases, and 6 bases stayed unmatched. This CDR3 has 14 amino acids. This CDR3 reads CASSPGQVTYEQYF. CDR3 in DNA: TGTGCCAGCAGTCCCGGACAGGTAACCTACGAGCAGTACTTC.

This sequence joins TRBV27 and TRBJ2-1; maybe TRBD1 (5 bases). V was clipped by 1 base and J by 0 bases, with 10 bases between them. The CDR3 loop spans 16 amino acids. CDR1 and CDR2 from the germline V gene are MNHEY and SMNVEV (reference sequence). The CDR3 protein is CASSLWGDSSYNEQFF. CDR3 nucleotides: TGTGCCAGCAGTTTATGGGGCGACTCCTCCTACAATGAGCAGTTCTTC.

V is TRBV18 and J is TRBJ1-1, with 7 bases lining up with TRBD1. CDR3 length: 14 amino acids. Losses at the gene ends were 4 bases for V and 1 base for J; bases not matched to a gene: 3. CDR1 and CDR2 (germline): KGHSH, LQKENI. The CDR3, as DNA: TGTGCCAGCTCACGGGACAGAACGAACACTGAAGCTTTCTTT. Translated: CASSRDRTNTEAFF.

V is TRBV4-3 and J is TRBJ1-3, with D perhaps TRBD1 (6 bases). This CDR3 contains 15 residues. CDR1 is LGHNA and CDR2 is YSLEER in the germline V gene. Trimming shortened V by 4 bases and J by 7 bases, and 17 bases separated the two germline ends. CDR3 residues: CASSPDTGKGNTIYF. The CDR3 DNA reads TGCGCCAGCAGCCCGGACACAGGGAAAGGTAACACCATATATTTT.

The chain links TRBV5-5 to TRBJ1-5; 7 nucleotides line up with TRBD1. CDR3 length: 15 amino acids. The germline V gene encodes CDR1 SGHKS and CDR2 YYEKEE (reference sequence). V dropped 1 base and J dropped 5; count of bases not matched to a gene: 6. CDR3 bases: TGTGCCAGCAGCTTGATTGCAGGGGGATATCAGCCCCAGCATTTT. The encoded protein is CASSLIAGGYQPQHF.

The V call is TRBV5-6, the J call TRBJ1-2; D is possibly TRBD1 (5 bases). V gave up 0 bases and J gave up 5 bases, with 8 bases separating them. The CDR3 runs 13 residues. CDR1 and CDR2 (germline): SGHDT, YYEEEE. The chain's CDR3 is CASSLAGGYGYTF. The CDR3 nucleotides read TGTGCCAGCAGCTTGGCTGGGGGGTATGGCTACACCTTC.

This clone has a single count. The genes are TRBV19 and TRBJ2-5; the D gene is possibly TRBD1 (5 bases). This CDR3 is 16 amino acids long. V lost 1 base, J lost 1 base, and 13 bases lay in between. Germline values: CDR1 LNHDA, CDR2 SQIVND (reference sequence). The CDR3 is CASSIGIRQIQETQYF. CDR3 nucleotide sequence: TGTGCCAGTAGTATAGGTATTCGACAGATCCAAGAGACCCAGTACTTC.

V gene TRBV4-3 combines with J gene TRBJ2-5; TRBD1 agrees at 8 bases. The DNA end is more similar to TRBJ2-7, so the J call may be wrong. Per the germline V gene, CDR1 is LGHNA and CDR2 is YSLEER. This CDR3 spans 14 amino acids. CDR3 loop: CASSPGTGTYEQYF. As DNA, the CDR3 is TGCGCCAGCAGCCCAGGGACAGGAACCTACGAGCAGTACTTC.

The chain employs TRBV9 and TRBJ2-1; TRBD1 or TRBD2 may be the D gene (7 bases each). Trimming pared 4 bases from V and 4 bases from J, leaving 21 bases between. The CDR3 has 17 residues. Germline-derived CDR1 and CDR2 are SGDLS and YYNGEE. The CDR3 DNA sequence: TGTGCCAGCAGCCAAACGGGCGGGGGACAGACATACAATGAGCAGTTCTTC. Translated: CASSQTGGGQTYNEQFF.

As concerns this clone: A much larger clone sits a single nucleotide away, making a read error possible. CDR3 sequence: CASSLGPGPNQPQHF. Here the CDR3 DNA reads TGCGCCAGCAGCCTAGGTCCGGGCCCCAATCAGCCCCAGCATTTT. The V call is TRBV4-1, the J call TRBJ1-5; unclear D gene. The germline V gene encodes CDR1 MGHRA and CDR2 YSYEKL. There are 15 residues in the CDR3. V was pared by 4 bases and J by 3 bases, with 13 bases between.

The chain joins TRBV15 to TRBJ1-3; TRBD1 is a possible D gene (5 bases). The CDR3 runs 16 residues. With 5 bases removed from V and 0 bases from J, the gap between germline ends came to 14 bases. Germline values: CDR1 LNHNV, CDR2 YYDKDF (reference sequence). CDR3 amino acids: CATSLGTGFSGNTIYF. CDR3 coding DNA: TGTGCCACCAGCCTGGGGACGGGGTTCTCTGGAAACACCATATATTTT.

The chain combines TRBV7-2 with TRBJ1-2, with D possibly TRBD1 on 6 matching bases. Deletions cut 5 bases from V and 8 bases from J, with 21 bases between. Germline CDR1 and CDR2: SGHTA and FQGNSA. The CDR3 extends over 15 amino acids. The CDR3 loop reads CASSLQGTSWRGYTF. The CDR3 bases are TGTGCCAGCAGCCTTCAAGGGACATCGTGGAGGGGCTACACCTTC.

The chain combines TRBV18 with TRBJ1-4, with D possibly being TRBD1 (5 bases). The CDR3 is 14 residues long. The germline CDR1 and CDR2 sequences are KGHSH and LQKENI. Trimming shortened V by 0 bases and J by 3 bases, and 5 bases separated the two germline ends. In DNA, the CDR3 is TGTGCCAGCTCACCACCGGGGGCTAATGAAAAACTGTTTTTT. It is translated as CASSPPGANEKLFF.

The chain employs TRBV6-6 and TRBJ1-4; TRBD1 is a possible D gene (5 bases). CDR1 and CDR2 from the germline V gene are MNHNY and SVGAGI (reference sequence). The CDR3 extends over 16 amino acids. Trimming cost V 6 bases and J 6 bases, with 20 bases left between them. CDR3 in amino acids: CASRPPFTGGDEKLFF. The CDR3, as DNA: TGTGCCAGCAGACCCCCCTTTACTGGGGGGGATGAAAAACTGTTTTTT.

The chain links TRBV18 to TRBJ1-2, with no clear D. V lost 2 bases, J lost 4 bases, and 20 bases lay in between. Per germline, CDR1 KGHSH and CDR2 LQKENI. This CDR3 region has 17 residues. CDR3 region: CASSPAVPQASSYGYTF. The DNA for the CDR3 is TGTGCCAGCTCACCAGCCGTCCCGCAGGCGAGTTCCTATGGCTACACCTTC. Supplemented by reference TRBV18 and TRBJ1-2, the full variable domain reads NAGVMQNPRHLVRRRGQEARLRCSPMKGHSHVYWYRQLPEEGLKFMVYLQKENIIDESGMPKERFSAEFPKEGPSILRIQQVVRGDSAAYFCASSPAVPQASSYGYTFGSGTRLTVV.

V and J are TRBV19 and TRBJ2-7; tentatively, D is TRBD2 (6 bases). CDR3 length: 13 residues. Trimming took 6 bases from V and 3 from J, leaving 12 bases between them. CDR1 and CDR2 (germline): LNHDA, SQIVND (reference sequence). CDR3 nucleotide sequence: TGTGCCAGTAGCAATACGGGGGTCTACGAGCAGTACTTC. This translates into CASSNTGVYEQYF.

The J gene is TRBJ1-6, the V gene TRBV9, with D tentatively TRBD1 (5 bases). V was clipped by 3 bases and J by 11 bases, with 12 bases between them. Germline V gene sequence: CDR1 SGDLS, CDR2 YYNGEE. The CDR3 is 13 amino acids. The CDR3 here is CASSAPSGAPLHF. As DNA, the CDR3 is TGTGCCAGCAGCGCTCCATCGGGGGCACCCCTCCACTTT.

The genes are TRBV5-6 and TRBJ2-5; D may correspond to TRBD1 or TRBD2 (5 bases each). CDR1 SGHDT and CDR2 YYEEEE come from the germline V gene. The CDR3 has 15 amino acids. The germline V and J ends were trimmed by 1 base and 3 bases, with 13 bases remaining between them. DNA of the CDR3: TGTGCCAGCAGCTTGAACCGGGACGAGGAAGAGACCCAGTACTTC. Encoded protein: CASSLNRDEEETQYF.

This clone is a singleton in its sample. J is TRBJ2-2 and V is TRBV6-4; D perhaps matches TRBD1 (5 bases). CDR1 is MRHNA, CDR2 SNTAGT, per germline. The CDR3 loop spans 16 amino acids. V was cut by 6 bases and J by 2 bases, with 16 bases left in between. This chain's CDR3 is CASSERTSLNTGELFF. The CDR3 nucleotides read TGTGCCAGCAGCGAAAGGACATCCCTTAACACCGGGGAGCTGTTTTTT.

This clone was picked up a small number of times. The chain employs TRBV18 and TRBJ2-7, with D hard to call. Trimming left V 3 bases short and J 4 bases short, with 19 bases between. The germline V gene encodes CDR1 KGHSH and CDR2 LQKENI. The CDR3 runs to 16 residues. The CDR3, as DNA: TGTGCCAGCTCACCTTCGGCACCGTCCCTCGTTTACGAGCAGTACTTC. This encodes CASSPSAPSLVYEQYF.

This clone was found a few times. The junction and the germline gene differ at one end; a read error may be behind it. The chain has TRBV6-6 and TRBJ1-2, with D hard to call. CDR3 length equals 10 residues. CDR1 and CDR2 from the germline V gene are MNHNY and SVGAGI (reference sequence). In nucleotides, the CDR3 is TGTGCCAGCGGGAACCCGGGCCGGAACTTC. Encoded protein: CASGNPGRNF.

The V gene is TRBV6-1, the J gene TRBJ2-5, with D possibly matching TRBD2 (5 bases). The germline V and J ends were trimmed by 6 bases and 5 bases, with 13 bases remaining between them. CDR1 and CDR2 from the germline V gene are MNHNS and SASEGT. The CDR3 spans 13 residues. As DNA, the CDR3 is TGTGCCAGCAGACGAGGACGAGGGGAGACCCAGTACTTC. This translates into CASRRGRGETQYF.

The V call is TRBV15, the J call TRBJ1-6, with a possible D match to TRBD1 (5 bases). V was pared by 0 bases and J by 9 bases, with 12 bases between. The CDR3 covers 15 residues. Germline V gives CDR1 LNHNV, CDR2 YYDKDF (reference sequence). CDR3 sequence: CATSRDPGGISPLHF. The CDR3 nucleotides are TGTGCCACCAGCAGAGATCCCGGGGGGATTTCACCCCTCCACTTT.

The DNA for the CDR3 is TGTGCCAGCAGCCGCGAACAGGATAACTATGGCTACACCTTC. Translating gives CASSREQDNYGYTF. V usage is TRBV7-2 and J usage is TRBJ1-2; D is perhaps TRBD1 (5 bases). The CDR3 contains 14 residues. CDR1 SGHTA and CDR2 FQGNSA come from the germline V gene. V was pared by 5 bases and J by 1 base, with 11 bases between.

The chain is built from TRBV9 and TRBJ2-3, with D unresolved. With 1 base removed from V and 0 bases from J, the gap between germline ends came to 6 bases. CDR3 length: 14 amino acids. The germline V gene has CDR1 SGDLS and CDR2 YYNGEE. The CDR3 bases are TGTGCCAGCAGCGTACTCTTGAGCACAGATACGCAGTATTTT. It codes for CASSVLLSTDTQYF.

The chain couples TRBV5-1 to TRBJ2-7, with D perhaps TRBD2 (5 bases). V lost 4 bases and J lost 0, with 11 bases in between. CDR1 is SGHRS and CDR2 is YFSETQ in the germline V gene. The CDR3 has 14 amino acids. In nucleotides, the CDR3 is TGCGCCAGCAGCGGAGGACTTTTCTCCTACGAGCAGTACTTC. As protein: CASSGGLFSYEQYF.

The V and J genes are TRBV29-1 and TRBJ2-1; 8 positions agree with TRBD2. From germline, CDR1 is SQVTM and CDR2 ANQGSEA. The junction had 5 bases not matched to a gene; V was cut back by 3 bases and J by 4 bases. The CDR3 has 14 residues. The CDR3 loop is CSVERGASYNEQFF. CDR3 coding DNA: TGCAGCGTTGAGCGGGGGGCGAGTTACAATGAGCAGTTCTTC.

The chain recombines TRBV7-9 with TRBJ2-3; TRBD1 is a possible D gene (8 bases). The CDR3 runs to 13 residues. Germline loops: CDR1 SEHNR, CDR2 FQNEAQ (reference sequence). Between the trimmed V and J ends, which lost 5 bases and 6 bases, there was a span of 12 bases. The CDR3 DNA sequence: TGTGCCAGCAGCACAGGGGGAGGGGATACGCAGTATTTT. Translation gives CASSTGGGDTQYF.

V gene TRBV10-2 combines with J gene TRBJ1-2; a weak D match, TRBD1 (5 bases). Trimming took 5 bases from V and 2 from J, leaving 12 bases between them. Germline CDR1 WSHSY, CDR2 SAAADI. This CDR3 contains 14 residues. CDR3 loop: CASSSGGVNYGYTF. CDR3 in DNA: TGCGCCAGCAGTTCCGGAGGGGTAAACTATGGCTACACCTTC.

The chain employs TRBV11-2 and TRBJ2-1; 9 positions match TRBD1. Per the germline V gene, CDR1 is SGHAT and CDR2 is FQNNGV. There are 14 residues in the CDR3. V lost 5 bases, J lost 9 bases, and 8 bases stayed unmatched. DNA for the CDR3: TGTGCCAGCAGCCCTACAGGGGGCTGGGGTGAGCAGTTCTTC. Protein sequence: CASSPTGGWGEQFF. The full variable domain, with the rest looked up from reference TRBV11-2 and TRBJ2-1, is EAGVAQSPRYKIIEKRQSVAFWCNPISGHATLYWYQQILGQGPKLLIQFQNNGVVDDSQLPKDRFSAERLKGVDSTLKIQPAKLEDSAVYLCASSPTGGWGEQFFGPGTRLTVL.

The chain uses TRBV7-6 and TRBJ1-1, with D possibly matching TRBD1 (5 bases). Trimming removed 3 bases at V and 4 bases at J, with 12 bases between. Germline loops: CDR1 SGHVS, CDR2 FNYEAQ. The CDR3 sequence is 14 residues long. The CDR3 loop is CASSFGRVGTEAFF. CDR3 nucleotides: TGTGCCAGCAGCTTTGGCAGGGTAGGCACTGAAGCTTTCTTT.

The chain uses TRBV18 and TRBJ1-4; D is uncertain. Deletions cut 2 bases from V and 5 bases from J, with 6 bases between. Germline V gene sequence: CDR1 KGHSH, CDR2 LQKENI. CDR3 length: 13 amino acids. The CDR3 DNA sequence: TGTGCCAGCTCACCAAGACTCAATGAAAAACTGTTTTTT. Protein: CASSPRLNEKLFF. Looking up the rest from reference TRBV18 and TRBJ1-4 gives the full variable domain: NAGVMQNPRHLVRRRGQEARLRCSPMKGHSHVYWYRQLPEEGLKFMVYLQKENIIDESGMPKERFSAEFPKEGPSILRIQQVVRGDSAAYFCASSPRLNEKLFFGSGTQLSVL.